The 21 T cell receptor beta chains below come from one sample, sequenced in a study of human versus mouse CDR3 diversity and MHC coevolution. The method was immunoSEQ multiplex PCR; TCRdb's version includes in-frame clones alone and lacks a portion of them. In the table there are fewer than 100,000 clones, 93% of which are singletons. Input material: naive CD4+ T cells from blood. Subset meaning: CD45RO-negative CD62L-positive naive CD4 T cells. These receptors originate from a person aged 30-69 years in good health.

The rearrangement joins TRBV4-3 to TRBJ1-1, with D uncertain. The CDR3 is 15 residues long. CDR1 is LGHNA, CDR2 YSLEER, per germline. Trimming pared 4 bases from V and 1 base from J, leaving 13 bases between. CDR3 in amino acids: CASSPSMAANTEAFF. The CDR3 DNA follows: TGCGCCAGCAGCCCTTCTATGGCGGCGAACACTGAAGCTTTCTTT.

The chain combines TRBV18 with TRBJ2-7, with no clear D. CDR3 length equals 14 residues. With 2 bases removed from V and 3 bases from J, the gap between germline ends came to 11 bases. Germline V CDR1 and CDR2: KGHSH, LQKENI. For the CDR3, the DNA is TGTGCCAGCTCACCAGGTTCACAGTACTACGAGCAGTACTTC. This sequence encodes CASSPGSQYYEQYF.

The chain's CDR3 is CASSLGGGETEAFF. Here the CDR3 DNA reads TGTGCCAGCAGCCTCGGAGGGGGCGAAACTGAAGCTTTCTTT. The J gene is TRBJ1-1, the V gene TRBV7-2, with 7 positions matching TRBD1. This CDR3 has 14 amino acids. J was trimmed by 5 bases and V by 5 bases; bases with no gene match: 8. CDR1 SGHTA and CDR2 FQGNSA come from the germline V gene.

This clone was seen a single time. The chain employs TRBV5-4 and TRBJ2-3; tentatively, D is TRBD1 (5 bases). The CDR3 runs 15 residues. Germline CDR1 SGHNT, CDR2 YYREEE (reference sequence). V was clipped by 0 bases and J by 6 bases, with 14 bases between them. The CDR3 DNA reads TGTGCCAGCAGCTTGGGCCCCATGCAGGGCGATACGCAGTATTTT. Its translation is CASSLGPMQGDTQYF.

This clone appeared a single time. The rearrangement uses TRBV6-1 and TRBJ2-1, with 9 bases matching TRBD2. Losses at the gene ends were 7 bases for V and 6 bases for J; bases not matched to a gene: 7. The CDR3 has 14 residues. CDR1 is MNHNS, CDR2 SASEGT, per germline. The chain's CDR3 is CASILSGGFNEQFF. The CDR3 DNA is TGTGCCAGCATATTAAGCGGGGGGTTCAATGAGCAGTTCTTC.

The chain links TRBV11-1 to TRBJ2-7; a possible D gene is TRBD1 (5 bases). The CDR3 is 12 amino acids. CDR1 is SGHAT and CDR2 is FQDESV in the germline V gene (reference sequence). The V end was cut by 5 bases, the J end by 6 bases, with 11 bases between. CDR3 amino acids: CASSAQGTEQYF. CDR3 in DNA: TGTGCCAGCAGCGCCCAGGGTACCGAGCAGTACTTC.

Here the CDR3 DNA reads TGTGCCAGTAGTGCCTACAGGGGGCCGGGCGAGCAGTACTTC. Translating it yields CASSAYRGPGEQYF. This rearrangement joins TRBV19 to TRBJ2-7; 9 nucleotides align to TRBD1. After removal of 5 bases from V and 6 bases from J, the junction contained 8 bases not matched to a gene. Germline assignment: CDR1 LNHDA and CDR2 SQIVND (reference sequence). This CDR3 comprises 14 residues.

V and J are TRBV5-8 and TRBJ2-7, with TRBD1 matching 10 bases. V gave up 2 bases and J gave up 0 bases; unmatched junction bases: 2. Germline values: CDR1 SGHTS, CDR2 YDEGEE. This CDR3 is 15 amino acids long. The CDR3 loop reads CASSFGTGASYEQYF. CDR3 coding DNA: TGTGCCAGCAGCTTCGGGACAGGGGCCTCCTACGAGCAGTACTTC. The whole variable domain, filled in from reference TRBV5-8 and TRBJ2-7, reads EAGVTQSPTHLIKTRGQQATLRCSPISGHTSVYWYQQALGLGLQFLLWYDEGEERNRGNFPPRFSGRQFPNYSSELNVNALELEDSALYLCASSFGTGASYEQYFGPGTRLTVT.

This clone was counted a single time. CDR3 nucleotide sequence: TGCAGCGTTGGTGGAGCAGGGGGATCCTACGAGCAGTACTTC. It yields the protein CSVGGAGGSYEQYF. The chain recombines TRBV29-1 with TRBJ2-7, with 7 bases lining up with TRBD1. The trim removed 4 bases at V and 1 base at J, leaving 7 bases unmatched. The CDR3 runs 14 residues. CDR1 is SQVTM and CDR2 is ANQGSEA in the germline V gene.

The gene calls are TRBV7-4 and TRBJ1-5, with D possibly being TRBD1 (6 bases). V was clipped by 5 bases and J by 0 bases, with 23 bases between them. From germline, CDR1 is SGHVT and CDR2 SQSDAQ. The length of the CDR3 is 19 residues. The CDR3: CASSTRDTAPIFSNQPQHF. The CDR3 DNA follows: TGTGCCAGCAGCACCCGGGACACCGCCCCCATTTTTAGCAATCAGCCCCAGCATTTT.

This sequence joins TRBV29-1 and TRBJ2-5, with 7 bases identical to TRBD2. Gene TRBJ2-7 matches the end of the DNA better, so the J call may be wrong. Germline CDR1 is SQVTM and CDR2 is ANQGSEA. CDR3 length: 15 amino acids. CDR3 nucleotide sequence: TGCAGCGTTGGGGCTCCTAGCGGACTTAACTACGAGCAGTACTTC. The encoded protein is CSVGAPSGLNYEQYF.

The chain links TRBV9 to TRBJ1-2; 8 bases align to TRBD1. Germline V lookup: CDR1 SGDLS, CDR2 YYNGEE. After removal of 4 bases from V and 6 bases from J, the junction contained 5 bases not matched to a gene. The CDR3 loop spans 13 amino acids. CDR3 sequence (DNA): TGTGCCAGCAGCCCGGACAGGGTCCATGGCTACACCTTC. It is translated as CASSPDRVHGYTF. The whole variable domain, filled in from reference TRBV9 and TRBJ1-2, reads DSGVTQTPKHLITATGQRVTLRCSPRSGDLSVYWYQQSLDQGLQFLIQYYNGEERAKGNILERFSAQQFPDLHSELNLSSLELGDSALYFCASSPDRVHGYTFGSGTRLTVV.

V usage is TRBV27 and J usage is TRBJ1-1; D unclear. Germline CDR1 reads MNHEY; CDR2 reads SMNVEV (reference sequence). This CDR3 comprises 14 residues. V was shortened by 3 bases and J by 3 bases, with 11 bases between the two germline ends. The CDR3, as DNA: TGTGCCAGCAGTTTTTGGCCAGGCGACACTGAAGCTTTCTTT. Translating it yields CASSFWPGDTEAFF.

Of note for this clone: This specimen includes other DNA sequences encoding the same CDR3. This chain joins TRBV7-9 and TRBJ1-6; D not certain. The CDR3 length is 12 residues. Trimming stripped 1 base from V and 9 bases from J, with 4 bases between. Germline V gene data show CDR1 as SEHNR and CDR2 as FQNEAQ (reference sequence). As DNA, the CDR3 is TGTGCCAGCAGCTTAGGAGGTTCACCCCTCCACTTT. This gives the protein CASSLGGSPLHF.

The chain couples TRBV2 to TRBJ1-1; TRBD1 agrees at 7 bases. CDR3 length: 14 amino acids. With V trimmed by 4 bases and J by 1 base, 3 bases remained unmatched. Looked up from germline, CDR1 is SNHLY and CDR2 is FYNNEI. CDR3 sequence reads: CASSARGANTEAFF. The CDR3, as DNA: TGTGCCAGCAGTGCCAGGGGGGCGAACACTGAAGCTTTCTTT.

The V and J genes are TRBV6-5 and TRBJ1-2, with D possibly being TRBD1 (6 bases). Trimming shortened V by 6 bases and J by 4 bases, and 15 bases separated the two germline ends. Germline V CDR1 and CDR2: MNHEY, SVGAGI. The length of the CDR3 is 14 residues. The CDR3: CASREGTSVYGYTF. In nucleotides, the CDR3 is TGTGCCAGCAGGGAAGGGACATCGGTCTATGGCTACACCTTC.

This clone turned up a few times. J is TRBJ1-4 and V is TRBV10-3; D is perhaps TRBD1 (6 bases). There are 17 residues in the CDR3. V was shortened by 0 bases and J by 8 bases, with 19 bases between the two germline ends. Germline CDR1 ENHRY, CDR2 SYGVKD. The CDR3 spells CAISESSSGQPGEKLFF. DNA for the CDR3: TGTGCCATCAGTGAGTCGTCGTCAGGACAGCCAGGGGAAAAACTGTTTTTT.

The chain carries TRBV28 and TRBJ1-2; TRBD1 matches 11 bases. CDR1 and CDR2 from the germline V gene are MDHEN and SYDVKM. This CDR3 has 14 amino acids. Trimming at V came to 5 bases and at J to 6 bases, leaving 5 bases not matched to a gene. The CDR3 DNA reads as TGTGCCAGCAGTCCCCGGACAGGGGGCCATGGCTACACCTTC. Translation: CASSPRTGGHGYTF.

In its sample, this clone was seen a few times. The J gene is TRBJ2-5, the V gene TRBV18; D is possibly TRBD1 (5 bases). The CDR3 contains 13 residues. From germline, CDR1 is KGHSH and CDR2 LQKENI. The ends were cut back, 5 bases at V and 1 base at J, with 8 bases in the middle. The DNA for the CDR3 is TGTGCCAGCTCATTCGACAGCCAAGAGACCCAGTACTTC. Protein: CASSFDSQETQYF.

The CDR3 spells CASRGGVFDEQYF. The CDR3 DNA reads TGTGCCAGTAGGGGCGGGGTCTTCGACGAGCAGTACTTC. The gene calls are TRBV19 and TRBJ2-7, with D tentatively TRBD2 (6 bases). With 6 bases removed from V and 5 bases from J, the gap between germline ends came to 14 bases. This CDR3 spans 13 amino acids. The V gene's germline CDR1 is LNHDA and CDR2 SQIVND (reference sequence).

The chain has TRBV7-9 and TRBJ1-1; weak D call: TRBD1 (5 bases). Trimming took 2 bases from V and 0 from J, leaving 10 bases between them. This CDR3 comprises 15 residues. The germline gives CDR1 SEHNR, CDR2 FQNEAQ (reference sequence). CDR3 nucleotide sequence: TGTGCCAGCAGCTTAAACGGACAAATGAACACTGAAGCTTTCTTT. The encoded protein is CASSLNGQMNTEAFF.